These 8 T cell receptor beta chains came from one sample sequenced in a study of cytomegalovirus exposure and HLA in healthy donors. Amplification used 60 Vbeta primers and 13 Jbeta primers. Sequenced by immunoSEQ multiplex PCR; TCRdb stores in-frame clones only, minus some. The sample lists some 140,000 clones, roughly 9% seen once, with roughly 7.2% in the top ten. Sequenced: PBMCs. The source of these receptors is a woman aged 40 to 50 in good health and CMV-seropositive.

A few counts support this clone. The chain carries TRBV6-6 and TRBJ1-2, with 7 bases lining up with TRBD1. CDR1 MNHNY and CDR2 SVGAGI come from the germline V gene (reference sequence). The CDR3 consists of 14 residues. V gave up 5 bases and J gave up 4 bases; unmatched junction bases: 7. In DNA form, the CDR3 reads TGTGCCAGCAGTCCGACCCAGGGGGTCTATGGCTACACCTTC. This gives the protein CASSPTQGVYGYTF.

In this sample, this clone turned up a few times. The gene calls are TRBV4-1 and TRBJ2-5, with D perhaps TRBD2 (7 bases). Deletions cut 3 bases from V and 0 bases from J, with 14 bases between. In germline, CDR1 is MGHRA, CDR2 YSYEKL. CDR3 length equals 16 residues. CDR3 bases: TGCGCCAGCAGCCACTTACGGGGGGCGAACCAAGAGACCCAGTACTTC. Translating it yields CASSHLRGANQETQYF.

This clone has just a few counts. The identical CDR3 is also encoded by other nucleotide sequences in the sample. This chain connects TRBV7-2 to TRBJ2-6; the D gene is possibly TRBD1 (5 bases). The CDR3 length is 15 residues. Germline V gene lookup returns CDR1 SGHTA and CDR2 FQGNSA. Trimming cost V 6 bases and J 3 bases, with 12 bases left between them. CDR3 protein: CASRSDSFGANVLTF. CDR3 nucleotides: TGTGCCAGCAGGTCTGACAGTTTTGGGGCCAACGTCCTGACTTTC.

This chain connects TRBV5-1 to TRBJ2-2, with no clear D. The CDR3 is 13 amino acids. Germline loops: CDR1 SGHRS, CDR2 YFSETQ. V was cut by 0 bases and J by 8 bases, with 8 bases left in between. This chain's CDR3 is CASSLETLGELFF. CDR3 in DNA: TGCGCCAGCAGCTTGGAAACTCTGGGGGAGCTGTTTTTT.

Only a few counts were recorded for this clone. The V and J genes are TRBV7-2 and TRBJ2-7; possible D gene TRBD1, 6 bases. V gave up 8 bases and J gave up 6 bases, with 14 bases separating them. This CDR3 is 12 amino acids long. Germline V lookup: CDR1 SGHTA, CDR2 FQGNSA. CDR3 nucleotide sequence: TGTGCCAGCTCCCCCGTCAGGGGCGAGCAGTACTTC. Protein product: CASSPVRGEQYF.

This clone was detected only a few times. Other DNA sequences within the sample encode an identical CDR3. The V call is TRBV9, the J call TRBJ2-5; 7 bases are shared with TRBD2. Looked up from germline, CDR1 is SGDLS and CDR2 is YYNGEE. The trim removed 0 bases at V and 2 bases at J, leaving 1 base unmatched. CDR3 size: 14 residues. CDR3 bases: TGTGCCAGCAGCGTAGGGGGAGGGCAAGAGACCCAGTACTTC. It yields the protein CASSVGGGQETQYF.

This clone was recorded a few times. The chain has TRBV5-1 and TRBJ1-1; maybe TRBD1 (5 bases). The V gene lost 4 bases and the J gene lost 3 bases, with 19 bases spanning the gap. Germline CDR1 SGHRS, CDR2 YFSETQ. The CDR3 has 16 amino acids. CDR3 DNA: TGCGCCAGCAGCGCGCCGAGCGGGGGACGCGACACTGAAGCTTTCTTT. Translation gives CASSAPSGGRDTEAFF.

The chain uses TRBV2 and TRBJ2-7; D perhaps matches TRBD1 (6 bases). This CDR3 is built from 12 residues. Germline CDR1 and CDR2: SNHLY and FYNNEI. The V and J ends lost 9 bases and 2 bases respectively, with 11 bases between them. In nucleotides, the CDR3 is TGTGCCAGTAACAGGGATCCCTACGAGCAGTACTTC. This sequence encodes CASNRDPYEQYF.